The subject of this entry is one T cell receptor beta chain. The data are from a study of cytomegalovirus exposure and HLA in healthy donors. The germline gives CDR1 MNHEY, CDR2 SVGAGI. V lost 0 bases, J lost 8 bases, and 14 bases lay in between. The CDR3 runs 15 residues. A multiplex PCR was run with 60 Vbeta primers and 13 Jbeta primers. This table comes from immunoSEQ multiplex PCR, and its TCRdb copy is limited to in-frame clones, with some not included. The sample has roughly 110,000 clones; the top ten hold less than 4.5%. This chain connects TRBV6-5 to TRBJ2-1, with a tentative D call TRBD1 (5 bases). The material sequenced was PBMCs. The sequence derives from a man aged 25 to 45 in good health and CMV-seronegative. DNA for the CDR3: TGTGCCAGCAGTTACTCTGTGTCCAGGGTGTATGAGCAGTTCTTC. Translating it yields CASSYSVSRVYEQFF.